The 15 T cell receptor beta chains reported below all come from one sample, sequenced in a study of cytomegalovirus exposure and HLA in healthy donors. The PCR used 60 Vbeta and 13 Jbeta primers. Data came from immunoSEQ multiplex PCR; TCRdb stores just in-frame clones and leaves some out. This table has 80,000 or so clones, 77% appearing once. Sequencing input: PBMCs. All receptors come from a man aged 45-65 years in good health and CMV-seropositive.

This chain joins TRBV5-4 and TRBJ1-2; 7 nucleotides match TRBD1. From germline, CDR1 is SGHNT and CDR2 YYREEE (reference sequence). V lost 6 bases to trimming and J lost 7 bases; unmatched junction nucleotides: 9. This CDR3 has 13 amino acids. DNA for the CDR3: TGTGCCAGCACCAACTCAGGGGGATCTGGCTACACCTTC. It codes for CASTNSGGSGYTF.

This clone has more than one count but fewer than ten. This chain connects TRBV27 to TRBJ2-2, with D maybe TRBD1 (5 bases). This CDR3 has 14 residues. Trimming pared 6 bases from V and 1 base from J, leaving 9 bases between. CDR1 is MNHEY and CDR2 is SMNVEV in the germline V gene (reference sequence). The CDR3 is CASSSDRNTGELFF. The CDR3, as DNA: TGTGCCAGCAGCTCTGACAGGAACACCGGGGAGCTGTTTTTT.

The CDR3 region has the DNA TGTGCCAGCAGTCCAGGGGGCCCCCATTATTCACCCCTCCACTTT. It encodes CASSPGGPHYSPLHF. The genes are TRBV27 and TRBJ1-6; 8 positions agree with TRBD1. CDR3 length equals 15 residues. With V trimmed by 5 bases and J by 8 bases, 8 bases remained unmatched. The germline CDR1 and CDR2 sequences are MNHEY and SMNVEV (reference sequence).

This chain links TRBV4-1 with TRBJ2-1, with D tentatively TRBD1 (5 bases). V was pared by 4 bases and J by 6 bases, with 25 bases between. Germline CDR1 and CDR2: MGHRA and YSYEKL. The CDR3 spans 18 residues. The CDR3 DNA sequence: TGCGCCAGCAGCCTAAGGGCGACTGTGGACACTGAACCCAATGAGCAGTTCTTC. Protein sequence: CASSLRATVDTEPNEQFF.

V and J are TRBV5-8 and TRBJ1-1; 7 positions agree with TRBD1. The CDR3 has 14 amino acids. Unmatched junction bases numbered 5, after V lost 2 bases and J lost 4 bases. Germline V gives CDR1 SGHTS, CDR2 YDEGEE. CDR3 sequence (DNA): TGTGCCAGCAGCTTCCCAGGGGGGAGCACTGAAGCTTTCTTT. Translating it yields CASSFPGGSTEAFF.

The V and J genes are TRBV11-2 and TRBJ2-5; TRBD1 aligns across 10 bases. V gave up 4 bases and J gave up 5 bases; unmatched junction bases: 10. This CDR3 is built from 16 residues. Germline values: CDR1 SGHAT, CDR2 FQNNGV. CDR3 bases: TGTGCCAGCAGCTACGGACAGGGGGGGGAGTGGGAGACCCAGTACTTC. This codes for CASSYGQGGEWETQYF. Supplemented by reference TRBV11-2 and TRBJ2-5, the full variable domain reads EAGVAQSPRYKIIEKRQSVAFWCNPISGHATLYWYQQILGQGPKLLIQFQNNGVVDDSQLPKDRFSAERLKGVDSTLKIQPAKLEDSAVYLCASSYGQGGEWETQYFGPGTRLLVL.

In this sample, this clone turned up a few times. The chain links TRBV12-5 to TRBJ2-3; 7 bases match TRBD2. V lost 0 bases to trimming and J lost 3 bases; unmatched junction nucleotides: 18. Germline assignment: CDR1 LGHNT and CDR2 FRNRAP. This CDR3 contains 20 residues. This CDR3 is CASGLVTELRGGVMTDTQYF. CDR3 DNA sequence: TGTGCTAGTGGTTTGGTAACTGAGTTGCGCGGGGGTGTTATGACAGATACGCAGTATTTT.

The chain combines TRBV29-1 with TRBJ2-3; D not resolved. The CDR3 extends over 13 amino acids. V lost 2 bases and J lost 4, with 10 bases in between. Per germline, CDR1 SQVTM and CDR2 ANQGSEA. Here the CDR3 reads CSVESGWSDTQYF. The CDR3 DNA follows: TGCAGCGTTGAATCAGGATGGTCAGATACGCAGTATTTT.

In DNA form, the CDR3 reads TGCGCCAGCAGGGACAGGGAAGCCGACGAGCAGTACTTC. It specifies CASRDREADEQYF. This rearrangement joins TRBV10-1 to TRBJ2-7; TRBD1 matches at 8 bases. Germline-derived CDR1 and CDR2 are WNHNN and SYGVQD (reference sequence). The V gene end was trimmed by 6 bases and the J gene end by 5 bases; junction bases not matched to a gene: 6. CDR3 length: 13 amino acids.

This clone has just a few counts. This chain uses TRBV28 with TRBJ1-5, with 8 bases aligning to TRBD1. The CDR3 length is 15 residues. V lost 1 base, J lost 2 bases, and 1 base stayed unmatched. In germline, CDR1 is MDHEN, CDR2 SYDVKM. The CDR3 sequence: CASSLSGGGNQPQHF. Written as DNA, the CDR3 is TGTGCCAGCAGTTTATCAGGGGGCGGCAATCAGCCCCAGCATTTT.

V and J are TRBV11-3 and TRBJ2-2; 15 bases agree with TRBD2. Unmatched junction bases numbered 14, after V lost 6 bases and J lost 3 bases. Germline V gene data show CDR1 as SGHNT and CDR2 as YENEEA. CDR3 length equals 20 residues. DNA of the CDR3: TGTGCCAGCAGTAATGCCCCGGGACTAGCGGGAGGCCGGGACACCGGGGAGCTGTTTTTT. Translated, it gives CASSNAPGLAGGRDTGELFF.

CDR3 residues: CASSLAGGGGYGYTF. In DNA, the CDR3 is TGTGCCAGCAGCTTGGCGGGGGGCGGTGGCTATGGCTACACCTTC. The chain employs TRBV5-4 and TRBJ1-2, with D possibly being TRBD1 (6 bases). Trimming stripped 0 bases from V and 4 bases from J, with 13 bases between. The germline V gene encodes CDR1 SGHNT and CDR2 YYREEE (reference sequence). CDR3 length: 15 amino acids.

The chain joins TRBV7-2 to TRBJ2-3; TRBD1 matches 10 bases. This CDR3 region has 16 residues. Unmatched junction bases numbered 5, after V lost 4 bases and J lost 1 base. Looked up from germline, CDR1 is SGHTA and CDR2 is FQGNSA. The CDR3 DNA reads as TGTGCCAGCAGCTCCGACAGGGGGCTGCGCACAGATACGCAGTATTTT. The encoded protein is CASSSDRGLRTDTQYF.

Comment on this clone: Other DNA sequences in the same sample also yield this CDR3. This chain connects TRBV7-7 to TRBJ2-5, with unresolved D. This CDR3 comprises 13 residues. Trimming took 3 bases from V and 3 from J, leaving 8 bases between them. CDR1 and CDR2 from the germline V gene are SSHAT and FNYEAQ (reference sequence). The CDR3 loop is CASSLGYKETQYF. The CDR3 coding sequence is TGTGCCAGCAGCTTGGGCTATAAAGAGACCCAGTACTTC.

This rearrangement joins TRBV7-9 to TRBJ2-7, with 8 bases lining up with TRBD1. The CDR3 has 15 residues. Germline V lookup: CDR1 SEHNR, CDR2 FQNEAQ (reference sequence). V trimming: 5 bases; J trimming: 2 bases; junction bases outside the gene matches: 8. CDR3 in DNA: TGTGCCAGCAGCGAACGGGACAGGTCCCCCTACGAGCAGTACTTC. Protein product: CASSERDRSPYEQYF.